This TCR beta chain was identified in a study of CD8 T cells in ankylosing spondylitis. General study findings and limits: As reported, disease-linked clones showed significant enrichment in matched ankylosing spondylitis synovial fluid. Peripheral blood held disease-linked clones only at relatively low frequency, and these were CD8+. Made up of fewer than 10 highly homologous variants, a TCR beta motif appeared characteristic of ankylosing spondylitis blood.

As regards this clonotype: No antigen is known for it.

The CDR3 has 19 residues. Germline V gene lookup returns CDR1 DFQATT and CDR2 SNEGSKA (reference sequence). Trimming stripped 0 bases from V and 3 bases from J, with 24 bases between. Each TCR beta library was made by quantitative 5'-RACE that incorporated molecular barcodes. TCRdb processed the 5' RACE reads anew with MiXCR; each CDR3 protein has one entry. The sample shows 100,000 to 150,000 distinct CDR3 sequences, 17% of them seen only once. The chain carries TRBV20-1 and TRBJ1-5, with unresolved D. Sequenced: blood, either unsorted or a sorted T cell fraction (not recorded which). This sequence originates from a male donor with ankylosing spondylitis. CDR3 nucleotides: TGCAGTGCTAGAGACCCCACTTGGGGAAATGTGGGATTCAATCAGCCCCAGCATTTT. Translation gives CSARDPTWGNVGFNQPQHF.